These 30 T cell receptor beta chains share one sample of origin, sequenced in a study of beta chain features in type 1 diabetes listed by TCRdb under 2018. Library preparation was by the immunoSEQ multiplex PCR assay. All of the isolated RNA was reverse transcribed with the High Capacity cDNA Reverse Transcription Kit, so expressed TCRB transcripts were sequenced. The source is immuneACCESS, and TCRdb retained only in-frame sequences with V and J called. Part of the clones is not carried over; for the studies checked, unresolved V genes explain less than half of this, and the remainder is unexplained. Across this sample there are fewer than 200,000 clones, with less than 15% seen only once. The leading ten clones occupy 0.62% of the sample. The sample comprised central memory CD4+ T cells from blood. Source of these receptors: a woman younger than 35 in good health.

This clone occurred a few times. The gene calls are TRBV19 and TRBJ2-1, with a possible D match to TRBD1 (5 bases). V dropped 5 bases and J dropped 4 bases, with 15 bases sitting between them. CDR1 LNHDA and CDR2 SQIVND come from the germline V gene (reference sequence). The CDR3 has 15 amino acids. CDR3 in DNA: TGTGCCAGTAGTGCCCAGGGAACCCCTTACAATGAGCAGTTCTTC. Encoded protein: CASSAQGTPYNEQFF.

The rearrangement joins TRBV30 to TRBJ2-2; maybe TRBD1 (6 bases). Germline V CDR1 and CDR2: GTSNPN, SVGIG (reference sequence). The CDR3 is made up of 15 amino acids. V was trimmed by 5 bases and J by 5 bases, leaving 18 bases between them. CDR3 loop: CAWGGGAHYTGELFF. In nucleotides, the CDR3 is TGTGCCTGGGGGGGCGGCGCCCACTATACCGGGGAGCTGTTTTTT.

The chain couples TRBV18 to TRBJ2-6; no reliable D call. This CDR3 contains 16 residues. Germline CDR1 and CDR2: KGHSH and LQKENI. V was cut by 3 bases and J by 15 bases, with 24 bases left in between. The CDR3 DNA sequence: TGTGCCAGCTCACCGAGACTCCAACTATATTTTTTAGACCTGACTTTC. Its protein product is CASSPRLQLYFLDLTF.

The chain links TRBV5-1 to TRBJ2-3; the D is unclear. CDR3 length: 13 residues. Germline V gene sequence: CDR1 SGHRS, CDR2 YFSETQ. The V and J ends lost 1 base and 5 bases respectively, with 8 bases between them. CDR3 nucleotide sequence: TGCGCCAGCAGCTTGAATTCGCGAGATACGCAGTATTTT. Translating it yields CASSLNSRDTQYF.

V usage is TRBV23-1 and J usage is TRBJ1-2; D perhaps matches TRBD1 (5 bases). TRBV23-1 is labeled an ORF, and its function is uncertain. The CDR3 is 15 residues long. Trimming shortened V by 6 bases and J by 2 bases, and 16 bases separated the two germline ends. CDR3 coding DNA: TGCGCCAGCAGGAGGAGACAGAATGAGAACTATGGCTACACCTTC. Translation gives CASRRRQNENYGYTF.

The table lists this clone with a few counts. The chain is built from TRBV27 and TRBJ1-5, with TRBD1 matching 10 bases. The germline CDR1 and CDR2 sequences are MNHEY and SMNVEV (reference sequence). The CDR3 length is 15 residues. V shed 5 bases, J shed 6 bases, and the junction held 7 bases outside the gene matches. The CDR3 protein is CASSQRTGGGQPQHF. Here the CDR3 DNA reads TGTGCCAGCAGTCAGCGGACAGGGGGAGGTCAGCCCCAGCATTTT.

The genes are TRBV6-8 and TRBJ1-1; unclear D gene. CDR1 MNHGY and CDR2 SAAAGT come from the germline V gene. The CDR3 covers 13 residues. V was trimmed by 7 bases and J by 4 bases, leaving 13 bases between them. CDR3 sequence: CASKEGDGTEAFF. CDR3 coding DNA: TGTGCCAGCAAGGAGGGAGATGGCACTGAAGCTTTCTTT.

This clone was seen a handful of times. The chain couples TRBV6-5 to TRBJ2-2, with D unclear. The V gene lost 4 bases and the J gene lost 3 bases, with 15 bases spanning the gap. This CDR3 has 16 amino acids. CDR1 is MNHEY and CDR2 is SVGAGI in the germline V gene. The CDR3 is CASSLTVSRHTGELFF. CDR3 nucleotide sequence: TGTGCCAGCAGTTTAACTGTCTCGCGGCACACCGGGGAGCTGTTTTTT.

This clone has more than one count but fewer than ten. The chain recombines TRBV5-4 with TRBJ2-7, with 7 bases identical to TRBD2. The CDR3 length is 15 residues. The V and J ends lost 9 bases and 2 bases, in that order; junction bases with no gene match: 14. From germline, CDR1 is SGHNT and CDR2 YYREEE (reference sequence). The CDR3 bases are TGTGCCAACCTGGTGGGGGGGGGAGTCCCCTACGAGCAGTACTTC. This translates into CANLVGGGVPYEQYF.

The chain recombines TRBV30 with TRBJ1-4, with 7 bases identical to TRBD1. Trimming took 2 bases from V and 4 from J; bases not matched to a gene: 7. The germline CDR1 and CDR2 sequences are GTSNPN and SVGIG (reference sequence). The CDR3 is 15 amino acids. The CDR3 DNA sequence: TGTGCCTGGAGTACCGGGACAGCCGGTAATGAAAAACTGTTTTTT. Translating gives CAWSTGTAGNEKLFF.

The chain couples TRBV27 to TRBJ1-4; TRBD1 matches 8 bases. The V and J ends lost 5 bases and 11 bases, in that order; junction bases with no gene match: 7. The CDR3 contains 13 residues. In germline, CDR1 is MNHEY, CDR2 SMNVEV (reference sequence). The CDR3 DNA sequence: TGTGCCAGCAGTCCCGGACAGGGTGGGAAACTGTTTTTT. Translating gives CASSPGQGGKLFF.

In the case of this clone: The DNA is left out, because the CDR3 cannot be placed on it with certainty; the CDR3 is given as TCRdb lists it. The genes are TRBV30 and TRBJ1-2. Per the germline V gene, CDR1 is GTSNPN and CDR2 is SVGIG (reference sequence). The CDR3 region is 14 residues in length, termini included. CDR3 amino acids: CAWSDFRGFYGYTF.

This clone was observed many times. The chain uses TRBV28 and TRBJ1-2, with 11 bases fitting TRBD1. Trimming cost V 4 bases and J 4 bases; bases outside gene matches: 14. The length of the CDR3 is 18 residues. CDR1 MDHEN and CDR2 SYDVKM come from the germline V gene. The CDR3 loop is CASSSQYKDRGQSYGYTF. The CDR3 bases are TGTGCCAGCAGTTCCCAATACAAGGACAGGGGGCAGAGCTATGGCTACACCTTC.

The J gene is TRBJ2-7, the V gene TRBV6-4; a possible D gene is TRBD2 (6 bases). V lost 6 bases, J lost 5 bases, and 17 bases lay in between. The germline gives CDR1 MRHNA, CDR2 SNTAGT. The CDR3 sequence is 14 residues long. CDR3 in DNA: TGTGCCAGCAGACTCAAAGGAGGAGGGGACGAGCAGTACTTC. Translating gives CASRLKGGGDEQYF.

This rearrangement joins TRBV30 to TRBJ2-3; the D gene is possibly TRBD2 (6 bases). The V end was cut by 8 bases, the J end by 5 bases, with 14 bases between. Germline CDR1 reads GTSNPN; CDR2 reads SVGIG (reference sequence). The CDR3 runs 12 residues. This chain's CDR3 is CAGSGSGDTQYF. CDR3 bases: TGTGCCGGGTCAGGTAGCGGAGATACGCAGTATTTT.

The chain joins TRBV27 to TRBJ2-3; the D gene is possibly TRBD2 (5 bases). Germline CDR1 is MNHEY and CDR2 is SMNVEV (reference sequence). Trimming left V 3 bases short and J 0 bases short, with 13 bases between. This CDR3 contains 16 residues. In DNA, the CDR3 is TGTGCCAGCAGTTTTAAGCGGACTTCTAGCACAGATACGCAGTATTTT. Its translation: CASSFKRTSSTDTQYF.

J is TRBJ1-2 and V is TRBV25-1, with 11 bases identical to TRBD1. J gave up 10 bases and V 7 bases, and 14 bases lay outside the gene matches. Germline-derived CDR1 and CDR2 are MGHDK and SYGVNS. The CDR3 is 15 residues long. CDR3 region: CASNGQGAGRQVYTF. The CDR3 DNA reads TGTGCCAGCAATGGACAGGGGGCGGGCAGGCAGGTCTACACCTTC.

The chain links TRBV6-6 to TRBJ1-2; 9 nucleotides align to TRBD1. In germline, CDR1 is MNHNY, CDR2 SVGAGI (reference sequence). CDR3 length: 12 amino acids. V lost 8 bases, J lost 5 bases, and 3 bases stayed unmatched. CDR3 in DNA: TGTGCCAGCGGGGACAGGGATTATGGCTACACCTTC. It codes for CASGDRDYGYTF.

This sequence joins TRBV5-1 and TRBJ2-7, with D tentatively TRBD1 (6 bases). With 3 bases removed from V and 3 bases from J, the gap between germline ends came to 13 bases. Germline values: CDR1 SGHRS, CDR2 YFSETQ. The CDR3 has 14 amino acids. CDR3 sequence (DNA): TGCGCCAGCAGCTCCTATCAGGGGTACTACGAGCAGTACTTC. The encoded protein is CASSSYQGYYEQYF.

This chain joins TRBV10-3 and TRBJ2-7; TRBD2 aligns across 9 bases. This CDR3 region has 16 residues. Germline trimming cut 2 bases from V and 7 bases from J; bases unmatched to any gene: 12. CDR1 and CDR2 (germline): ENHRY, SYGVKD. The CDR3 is CAISEQDRGTSREQYF. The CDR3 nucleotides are TGTGCCATCAGTGAGCAGGACCGGGGGACTAGCAGGGAGCAGTACTTC.

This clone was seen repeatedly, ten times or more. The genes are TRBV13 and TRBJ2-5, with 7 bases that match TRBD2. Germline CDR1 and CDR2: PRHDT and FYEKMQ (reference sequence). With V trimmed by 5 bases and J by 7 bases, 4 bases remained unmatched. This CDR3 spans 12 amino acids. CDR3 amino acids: CASSARLATQYF. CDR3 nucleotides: TGTGCCAGCAGCGCTAGACTAGCGACCCAGTACTTC.

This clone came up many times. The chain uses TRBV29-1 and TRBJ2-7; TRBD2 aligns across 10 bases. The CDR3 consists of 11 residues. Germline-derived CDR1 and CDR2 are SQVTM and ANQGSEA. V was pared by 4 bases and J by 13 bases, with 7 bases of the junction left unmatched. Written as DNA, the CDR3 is TGCAGCGTTGGTCCTAGCGGGAGTAAATACTTC. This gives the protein CSVGPSGSKYF.

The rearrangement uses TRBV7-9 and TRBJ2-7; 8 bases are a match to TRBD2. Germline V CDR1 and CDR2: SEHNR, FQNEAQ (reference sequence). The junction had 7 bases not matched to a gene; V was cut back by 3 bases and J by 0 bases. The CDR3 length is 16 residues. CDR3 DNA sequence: TGTGCCAGCAGCTTGCCGGGCGGGAGGAGCTCCTACGAGCAGTACTTC. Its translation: CASSLPGGRSSYEQYF.

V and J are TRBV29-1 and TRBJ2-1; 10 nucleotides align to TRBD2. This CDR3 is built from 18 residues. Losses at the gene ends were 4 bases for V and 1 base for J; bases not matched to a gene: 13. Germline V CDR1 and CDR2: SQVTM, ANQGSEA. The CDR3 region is CSVVRASGSVGSYNEQFF. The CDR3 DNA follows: TGCAGCGTTGTTAGGGCTAGCGGGAGCGTGGGGTCCTACAATGAGCAGTTCTTC.

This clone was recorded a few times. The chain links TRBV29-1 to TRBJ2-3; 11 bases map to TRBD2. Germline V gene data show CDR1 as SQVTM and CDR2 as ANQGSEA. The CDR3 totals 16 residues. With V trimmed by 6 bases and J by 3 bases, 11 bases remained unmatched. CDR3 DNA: TGCAGCGTGTTAGCGGGAGGGAAACGAAAGACAGATACGCAGTATTTT. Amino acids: CSVLAGGKRKTDTQYF.

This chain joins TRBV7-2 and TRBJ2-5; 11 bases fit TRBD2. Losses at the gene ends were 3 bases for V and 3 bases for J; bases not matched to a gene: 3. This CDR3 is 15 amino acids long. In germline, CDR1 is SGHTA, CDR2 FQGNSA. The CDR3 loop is CASSFSGLAEETQYF. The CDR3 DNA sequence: TGTGCCAGCAGCTTTTCGGGACTAGCGGAAGAGACCCAGTACTTC.

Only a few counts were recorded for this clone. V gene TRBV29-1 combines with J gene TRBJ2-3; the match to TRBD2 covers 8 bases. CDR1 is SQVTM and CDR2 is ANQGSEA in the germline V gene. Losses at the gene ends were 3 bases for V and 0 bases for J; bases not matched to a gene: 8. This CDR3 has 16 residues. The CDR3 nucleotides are TGCAGCGTTGATGGGCGGGAGGACCAAAGCACAGATACGCAGTATTTT. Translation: CSVDGREDQSTDTQYF.

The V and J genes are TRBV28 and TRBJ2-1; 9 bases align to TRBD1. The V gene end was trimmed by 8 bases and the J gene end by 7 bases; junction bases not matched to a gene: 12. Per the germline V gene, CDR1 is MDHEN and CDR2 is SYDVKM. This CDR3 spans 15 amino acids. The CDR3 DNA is TGTGCCAGCGGAAAGAGGACAGGGGCTGTAAATGAGCAGTTCTTC. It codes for CASGKRTGAVNEQFF.

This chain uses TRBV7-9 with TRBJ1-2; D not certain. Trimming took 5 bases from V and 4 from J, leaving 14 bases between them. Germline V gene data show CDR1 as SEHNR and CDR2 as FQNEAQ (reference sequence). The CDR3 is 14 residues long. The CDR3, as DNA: TGTGCCAGCAGCGCCTTCGCCGGACTCTATGGCTACACCTTC. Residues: CASSAFAGLYGYTF. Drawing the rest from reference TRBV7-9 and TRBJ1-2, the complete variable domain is DTGVSQNPRHKITKRGQNVTFRCDPISEHNRLYWYRQTLGQGPEFLTYFQNEAQLEKSRLLSDRFSAERPKGSFSTLEIQRTEQGDSAMYLCASSAFAGLYGYTFGSGTRLTVV.

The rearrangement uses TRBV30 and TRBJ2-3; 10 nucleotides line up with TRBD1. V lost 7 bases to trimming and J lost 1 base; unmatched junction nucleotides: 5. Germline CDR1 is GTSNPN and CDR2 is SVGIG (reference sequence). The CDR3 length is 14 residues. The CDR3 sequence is CASSGQGGTDTQYF. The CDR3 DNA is TGTGCCTCAAGCGGACAGGGGGGCACAGATACGCAGTATTTT. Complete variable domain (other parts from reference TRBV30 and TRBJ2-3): SQTIHQWPATLVQPVGSPLSLECTVEGTSNPNLYWYRQAAGRGLQLLFYSVGIGQISSEVPQNLSASRPQDRQFILSSKKLLLSDSGFYLCASSGQGGTDTQYFGPGTRLTVL.